These T cell receptor beta chains were read from a single sample in a study of beta chain features in type 1 diabetes. Sequencing used immunoSEQ multiplex PCR; TCRdb keeps in-frame clones, though not all of them. The table lists approximately 250,000 clones, 16% of them singletons. The source material was naive CD4+ T cells from blood. Source of these receptors: a man younger than 45 with type 1 diabetes. CDR3s include the opening cysteine and the closing phenylalanine or tryptophan. The D gene is left open where the match is weak. Expanded clones get a size class; other rows say once, few or many, or leave the size out.

j_gene: TRBJ2-3
abundance: few
d_gene: .
v_gene: TRBV5-4
CDR3nt: TGTGCCAGCAGCCCCGGGTCCCCAGTATCGGATACGCAGTATTTT
CDR3aa: CASSPGSPVSDTQYF

j_gene: TRBJ2-1
abundance: few
d_gene: .
v_gene: TRBV5-1
CDR3nt: TGCGCCAGCAGCTTGTGGCCGGTCGGAGAGCAGTTCTTC
CDR3aa: CASSLWPVGEQFF

j_gene: TRBJ2-1
abundance: .
d_gene: .
v_gene: TRBV6-6
CDR3nt: TGTGCCAGCAGTTACTTAGGGCACAATGAGCAGTTCTTC
CDR3aa: CASSYLGHNEQFF

j_gene: TRBJ2-1
abundance: .
d_gene: .
v_gene: TRBV14
CDR3nt: TGTGCCAGCAGCCAAGATTTTGGGTACAATGAGCAGTTCTTC
CDR3aa: CASSQDFGYNEQFF

j_gene: TRBJ2-1
abundance: few
d_gene: .
v_gene: TRBV27
CDR3nt: TGTGCCAGCGCCCAGCCATTCAGGGAGCAGTTCTTC
CDR3aa: CASAQPFREQFF

j_gene: TRBJ2-3
abundance: few
d_gene: .
v_gene: TRBV29-1
CDR3nt: TGCAGCGTAAAGCCAACCGGCACAGATACGCAGTATTTT
CDR3aa: CSVKPTGTDTQYF

j_gene: TRBJ2-2
abundance: few
d_gene: TRBD1
v_gene: TRBV9
CDR3nt: TGTGCCAGCAGCGCGAGACAGGGAGAGAACACCGGGGAGCTGTTTTTT
CDR3aa: CASSARQGENTGELFF

j_gene: TRBJ1-1
abundance: .
d_gene: .
v_gene: TRBV18
CDR3nt: TGTGCCAGCTCATCTGGTACGAACACTGAAGCTTTCTTT
CDR3aa: CASSSGTNTEAFF

j_gene: TRBJ2-1
abundance: .
d_gene: .
v_gene: TRBV30
CDR3nt: TGTGCCTGGAACCCGAGCTCCTACAATGAGCAGTTCTTC
CDR3aa: CAWNPSSYNEQFF

j_gene: TRBJ2-7
abundance: few
d_gene: .
v_gene: TRBV29-1
CDR3nt: TGCAGCGTTGAGGGCTGGGGTTATGTGGACGAGCAGTACTTC
CDR3aa: CSVEGWGYVDEQYF

j_gene: TRBJ1-2
abundance: .
d_gene: .
v_gene: TRBV4-1
CDR3nt: TGCGCCAGCAGCCAAATATGGGGGGCGGCTGGCTACACCTTC
CDR3aa: CASSQIWGAAGYTF

j_gene: TRBJ1-2
abundance: .
d_gene: .
v_gene: TRBV28
CDR3nt: TGTGCCAGCAGCTCAGGCGGGACGGTTAACTATGGCTACACCTTC
CDR3aa: CASSSGGTVNYGYTF